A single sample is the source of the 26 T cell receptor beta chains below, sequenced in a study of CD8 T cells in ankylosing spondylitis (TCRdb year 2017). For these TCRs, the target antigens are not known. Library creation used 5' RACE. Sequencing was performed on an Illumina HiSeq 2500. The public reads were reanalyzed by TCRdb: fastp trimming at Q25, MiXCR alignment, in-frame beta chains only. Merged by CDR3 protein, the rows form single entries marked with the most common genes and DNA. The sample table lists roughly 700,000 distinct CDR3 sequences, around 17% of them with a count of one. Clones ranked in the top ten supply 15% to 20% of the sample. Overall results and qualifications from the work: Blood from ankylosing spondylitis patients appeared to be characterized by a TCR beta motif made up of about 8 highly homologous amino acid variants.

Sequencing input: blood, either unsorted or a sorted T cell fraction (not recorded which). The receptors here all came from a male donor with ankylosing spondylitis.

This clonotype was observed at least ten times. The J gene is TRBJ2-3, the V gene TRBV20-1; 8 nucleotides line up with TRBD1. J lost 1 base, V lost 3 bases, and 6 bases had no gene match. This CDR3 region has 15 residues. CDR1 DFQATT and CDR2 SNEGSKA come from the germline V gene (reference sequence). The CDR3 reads CSARAGQDGTDTQYF. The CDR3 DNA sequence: TGCAGTGCTAGGGCGGGACAGGACGGCACAGATACGCAGTATTTT.

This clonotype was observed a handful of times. CDR3 protein: CASSLQGNRQPQHF. The CDR3 DNA follows: TGTGCCAGCAGTTTACAGGGAAATCGTCAGCCCCAGCATTTT. The chain employs TRBV12-3 or TRBV12-4 and TRBJ1-5, with D possibly matching TRBD1 (5 bases). Trimming left V 2 bases short and J 6 bases short, with 11 bases between. CDR3 size: 14 residues.

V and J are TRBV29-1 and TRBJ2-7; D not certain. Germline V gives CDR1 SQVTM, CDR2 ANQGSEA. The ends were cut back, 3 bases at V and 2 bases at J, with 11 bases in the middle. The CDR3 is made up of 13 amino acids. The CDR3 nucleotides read TGCAGCGTTGAGACCGAGCTCACCTACGAGCAGTACTTC. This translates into CSVETELTYEQYF.

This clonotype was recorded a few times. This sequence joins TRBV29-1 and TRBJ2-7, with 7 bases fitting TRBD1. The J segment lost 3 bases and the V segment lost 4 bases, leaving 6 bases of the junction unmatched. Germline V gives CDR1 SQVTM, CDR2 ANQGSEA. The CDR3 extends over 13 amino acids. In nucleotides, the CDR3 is TGCAGCGTTGGTGGGGGACAGCACTACGAGCAGTACTTC. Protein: CSVGGGQHYEQYF.

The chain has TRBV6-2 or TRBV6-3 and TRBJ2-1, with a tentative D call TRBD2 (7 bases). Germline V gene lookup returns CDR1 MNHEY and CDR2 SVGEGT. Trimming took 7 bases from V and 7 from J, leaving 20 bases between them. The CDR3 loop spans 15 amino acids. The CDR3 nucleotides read TGTGCCAGCACTCAAGGCAGGGGAGGGCTGAATGAGCAGTTCTTC. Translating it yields CASTQGRGGLNEQFF.

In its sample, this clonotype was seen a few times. In DNA, the CDR3 is TGTGCCAGCAGTTTAACCGGGACTAGCGGAAGATACGAGCAGTACTTC. Its translation: CASSLTGTSGRYEQYF. V and J are TRBV27 and TRBJ2-7; 11 nucleotides match TRBD2. J was trimmed by 4 bases and V by 2 bases; bases with no gene match: 7. The CDR3 runs to 16 residues. Germline V gives CDR1 MNHEY, CDR2 SMNVEV (reference sequence).

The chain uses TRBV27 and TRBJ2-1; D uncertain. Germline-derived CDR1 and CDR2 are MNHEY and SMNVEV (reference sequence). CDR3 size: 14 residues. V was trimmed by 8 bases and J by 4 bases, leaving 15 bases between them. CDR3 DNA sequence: TGTGCCAGCGCCCTGCGGACCCCTTACAATGAGCAGTTCTTC. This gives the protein CASALRTPYNEQFF.

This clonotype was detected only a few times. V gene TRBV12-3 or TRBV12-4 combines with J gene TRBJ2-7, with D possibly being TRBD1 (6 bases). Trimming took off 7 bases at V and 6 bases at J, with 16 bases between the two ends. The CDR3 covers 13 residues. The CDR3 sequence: CASTAWLGGEQYF. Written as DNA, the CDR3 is TGTGCCAGCACCGCGTGGCTAGGGGGCGAGCAGTACTTC.

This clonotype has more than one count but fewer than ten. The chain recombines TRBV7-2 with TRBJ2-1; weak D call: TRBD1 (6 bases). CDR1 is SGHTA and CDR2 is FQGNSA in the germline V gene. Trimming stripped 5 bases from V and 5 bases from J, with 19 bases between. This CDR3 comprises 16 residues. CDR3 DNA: TGTGCCAGCAGCCCCCGAGCCTACAGGGAGAACAATGAGCAGTTCTTC. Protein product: CASSPRAYRENNEQFF.

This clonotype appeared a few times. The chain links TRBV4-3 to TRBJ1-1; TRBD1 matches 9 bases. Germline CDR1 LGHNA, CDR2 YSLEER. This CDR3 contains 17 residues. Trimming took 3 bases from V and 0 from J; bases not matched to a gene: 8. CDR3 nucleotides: TGCGCCAGCAGCCAGAGAACAGGGGGCGGGATGAACACTGAAGCTTTCTTT. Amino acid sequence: CASSQRTGGGMNTEAFF.

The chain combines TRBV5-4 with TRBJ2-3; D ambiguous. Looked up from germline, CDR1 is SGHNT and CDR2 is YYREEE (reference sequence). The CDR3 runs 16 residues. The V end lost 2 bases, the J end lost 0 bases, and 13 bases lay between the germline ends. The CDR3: CASSFKTAASTDTQYF. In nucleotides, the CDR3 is TGTGCCAGCAGCTTCAAAACCGCCGCTAGCACAGATACGCAGTATTTT.

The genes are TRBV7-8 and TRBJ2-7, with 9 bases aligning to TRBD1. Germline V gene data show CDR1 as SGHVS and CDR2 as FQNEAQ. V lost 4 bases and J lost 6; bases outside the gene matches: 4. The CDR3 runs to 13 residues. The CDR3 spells CASSSTGGREQYF. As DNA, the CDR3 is TGTGCCAGCAGCTCGACAGGGGGGCGCGAGCAGTACTTC.

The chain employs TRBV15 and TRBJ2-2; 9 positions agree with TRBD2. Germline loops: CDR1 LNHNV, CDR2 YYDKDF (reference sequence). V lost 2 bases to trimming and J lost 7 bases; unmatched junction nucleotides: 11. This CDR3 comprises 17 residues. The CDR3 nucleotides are TGTGCCACCAGCAGACAAACCATAGCGGGAGTGGTCGGGGAGCTGTTTTTT. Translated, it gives CATSRQTIAGVVGELFF.

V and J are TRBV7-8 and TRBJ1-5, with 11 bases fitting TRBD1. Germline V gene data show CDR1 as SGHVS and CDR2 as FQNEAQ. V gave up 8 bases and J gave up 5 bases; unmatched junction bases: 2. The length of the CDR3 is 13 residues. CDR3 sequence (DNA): TGTGCCAGCGGGGACAGGGGGGATCAGCCCCAGCATTTT. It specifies CASGDRGDQPQHF.

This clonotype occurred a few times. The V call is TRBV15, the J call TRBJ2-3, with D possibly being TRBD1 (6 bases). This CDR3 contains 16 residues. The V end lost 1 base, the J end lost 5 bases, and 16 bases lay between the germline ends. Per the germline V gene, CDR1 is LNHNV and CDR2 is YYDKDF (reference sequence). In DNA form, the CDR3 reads TGTGCCACCAGCAGAGGGGGGACAATTAGTGGAGATACGCAGTATTTT. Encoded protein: CATSRGGTISGDTQYF. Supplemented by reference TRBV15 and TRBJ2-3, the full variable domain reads DAMVIQNPRYQVTQFGKPVTLSCSQTLNHNVMYWYQQKSSQAPKLLFHYYDKDFNNEADTPDNFQSRRPNTSFCFLDIRSPGLGDTAMYLCATSRGGTISGDTQYFGPGTRLTVL.

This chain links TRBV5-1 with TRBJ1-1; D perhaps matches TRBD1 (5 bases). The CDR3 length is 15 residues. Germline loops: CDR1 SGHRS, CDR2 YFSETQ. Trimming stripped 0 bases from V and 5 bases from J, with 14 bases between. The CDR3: CASSLVVSGGTEAFF. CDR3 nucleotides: TGCGCCAGCAGCTTGGTGGTCAGCGGGGGAACTGAAGCTTTCTTT.

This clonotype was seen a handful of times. CDR3 nucleotide sequence: TGTGCCAGCAGTTTGACAGGGGGGGTGTACGAGCAGTACTTC. It specifies CASSLTGGVYEQYF. The chain joins TRBV12-3 or TRBV12-4 to TRBJ2-7, with 9 bases aligning to TRBD1. The CDR3 has 14 amino acids. J gave up 4 bases and V 3 bases, and 4 bases lay outside the gene matches.

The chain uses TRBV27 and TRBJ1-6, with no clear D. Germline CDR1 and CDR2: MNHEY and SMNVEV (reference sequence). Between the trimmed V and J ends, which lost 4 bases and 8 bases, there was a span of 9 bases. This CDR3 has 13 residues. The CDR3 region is CASSSESHSPLHF. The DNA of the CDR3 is TGTGCCAGCAGTTCGGAGTCCCATTCACCCCTCCACTTT.

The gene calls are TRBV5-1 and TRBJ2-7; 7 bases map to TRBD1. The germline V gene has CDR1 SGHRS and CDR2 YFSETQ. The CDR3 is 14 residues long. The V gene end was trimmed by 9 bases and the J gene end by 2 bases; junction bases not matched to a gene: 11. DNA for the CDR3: TGCGCCACCAACTCCGGGACAGAACCCTACGAGCAGTACTTC. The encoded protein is CATNSGTEPYEQYF.

The chain's CDR3 is CAISDAGVVRTEAFF. In nucleotides, the CDR3 is TGTGCCATCAGTGACGCAGGGGTCGTAAGGACTGAAGCTTTCTTT. The chain carries TRBV10-3 and TRBJ1-1; D may be TRBD1 (6 bases). V gave up 3 bases and J gave up 5 bases, with 16 bases separating them. Germline assignment: CDR1 ENHRY and CDR2 SYGVKD. The CDR3 is 15 residues long.

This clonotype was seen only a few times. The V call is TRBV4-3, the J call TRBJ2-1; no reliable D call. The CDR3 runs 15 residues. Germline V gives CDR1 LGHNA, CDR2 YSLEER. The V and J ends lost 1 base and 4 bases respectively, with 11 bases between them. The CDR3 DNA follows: TGCGCCAGCAGCCAAGTATTGCAGCCTTACAATGAGCAGTTCTTC. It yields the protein CASSQVLQPYNEQFF.

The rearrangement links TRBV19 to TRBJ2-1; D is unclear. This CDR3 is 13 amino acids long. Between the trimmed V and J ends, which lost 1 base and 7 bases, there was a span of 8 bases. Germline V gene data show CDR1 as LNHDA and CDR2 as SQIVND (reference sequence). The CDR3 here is CASSIGAENEQFF. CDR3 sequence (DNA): TGTGCCAGTAGTATAGGCGCGGAGAATGAGCAGTTCTTC.

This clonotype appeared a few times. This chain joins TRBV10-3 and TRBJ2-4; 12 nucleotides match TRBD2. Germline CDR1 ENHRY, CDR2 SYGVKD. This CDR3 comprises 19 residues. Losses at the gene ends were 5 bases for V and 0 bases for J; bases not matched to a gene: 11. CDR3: CAISKTGTSGSLAKNIQYF. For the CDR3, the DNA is TGTGCCATCAGTAAAACCGGGACTAGCGGGTCCTTAGCCAAAAACATTCAGTACTTC.

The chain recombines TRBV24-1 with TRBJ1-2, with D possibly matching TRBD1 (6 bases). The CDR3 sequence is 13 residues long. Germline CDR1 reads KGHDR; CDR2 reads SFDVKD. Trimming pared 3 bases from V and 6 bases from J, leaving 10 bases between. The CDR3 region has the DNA TGTGCCACCAGTGATGGCAGGGGAGATGGCTACACCTTC. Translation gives CATSDGRGDGYTF.

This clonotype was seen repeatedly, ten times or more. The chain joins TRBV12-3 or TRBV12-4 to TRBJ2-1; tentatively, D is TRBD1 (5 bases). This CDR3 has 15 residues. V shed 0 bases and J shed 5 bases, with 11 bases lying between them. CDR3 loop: CASSLARGLDNEQFF. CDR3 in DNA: TGTGCCAGCAGTTTAGCAAGGGGTCTTGACAATGAGCAGTTCTTC.

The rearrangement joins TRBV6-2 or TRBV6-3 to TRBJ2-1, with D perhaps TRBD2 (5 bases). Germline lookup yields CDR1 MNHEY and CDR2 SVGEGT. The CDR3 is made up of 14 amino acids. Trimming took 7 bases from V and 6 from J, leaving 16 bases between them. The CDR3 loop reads CASNQPPDSNEQFF. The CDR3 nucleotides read TGTGCCAGCAACCAGCCGCCGGACTCCAATGAGCAGTTCTTC.